This TCR beta chain was identified during a study of somatic mutations in cytotoxic T cells in rheumatoid arthritis. Overall study context: Several of the V beta antibody-stained T-cell populations were flow-sorted at nearly 100% purity; V beta1+ cells were among them and were sequenced for TCRB.

The table came from immunoSEQ multiplex PCR; TCRdb's copy has only in-frame clones and leaves some out. The sample has 6,500 to 10,000 clones; over 70% are singletons. The sample consisted of CD8+ T cells sorted from blood. The receptor comes from a woman aged 50 to 65 in good health.

DNA of the CDR3: TGTGCCAGCAGCTTGGACAGGGTGCACGAGCAGTACTTC. This sequence encodes CASSLDRVHEQYF. The chain combines TRBV5-6 with TRBJ2-7; possible D gene TRBD1, 6 bases. Germline V CDR1 and CDR2: SGHDT, YYEEEE. The CDR3 sequence is 13 residues long. The ends were cut back, 0 bases at V and 5 bases at J, with 9 bases in the middle.